The 6 T cell receptor beta chains reported below all come from one sample, sequenced in a study of T cells in Graves' hyperthyroidism and ophthalmopathy. What was amplified from RNA transcripts were TCR beta CDR3 regions. HTBI primers were used for first-round RT-PCR of the TCR CDR3. MiXCR was run by TCRdb on the multiplex PCR reads, yielding one entry per CDR3 protein. This sample yields roughly 510,000 distinct CDR3 sequences, of which less than 25% are seen a single time; more than 20% belongs to the top ten. Sequencing was performed on blood. The source of these receptors is a man aged 18 to 29 with Graves' hyperthyroidism.

This clonotype was picked up many times. The chain joins TRBV13 to TRBJ1-1; 7 bases are shared with TRBD1. After removal of 3 bases from V and 5 bases from J, the junction contained 9 bases not matched to a gene. The CDR3 is 15 residues long. The germline V gene encodes CDR1 PRHDT and CDR2 FYEKMQ (reference sequence). CDR3 loop: CASSFRVGGGTEAFF. DNA of the CDR3: TGTGCCAGCAGCTTTCGCGTAGGGGGCGGAACTGAAGCTTTCTTT. The full variable domain, in which reference TRBV13 and TRBJ1-1 provide the parts outside the CDR3, is AAGVIQSPRHLIKEKRETATLKCYPIPRHDTVYWYQQGPGQDPQFLISFYEKMQSDKGSIPDRFSAQQFSDYHSELNMSSLELGDSALYFCASSFRVGGGTEAFFGQGTRLTVV.

This chain uses TRBV7-2 with TRBJ1-1; D might be TRBD1 (5 bases). V was pared by 5 bases and J by 6 bases, with 13 bases between. The CDR3 runs to 13 residues. Germline V gene lookup returns CDR1 SGHTA and CDR2 FQGNSA. The CDR3 loop reads CASSIPGRPEAFF. The CDR3 DNA follows: TGTGCCAGCAGCATTCCAGGGAGGCCTGAAGCTTTCTTT. The full variable domain, rest sourced from reference TRBV7-2 and TRBJ1-1, is GAGVSQSPSNKVTEKGKDVELRCDPISGHTALYWYRQSLGQGLEFLIYFQGNSAPDKSGLPSDRFSAERTGGSVSTLTIQRTQQEDSAVYLCASSIPGRPEAFFGQGTRLTVV.

This clonotype was observed many times. The CDR3 here is CASSSDRGSSYEQYF. DNA for the CDR3: TGTGCCAGCAGTTCCGACAGGGGTTCGAGCTACGAGCAGTACTTC. This chain connects TRBV12-3 or TRBV12-4 to TRBJ2-7; 8 nucleotides align to TRBD1. The CDR3 contains 15 residues. V was clipped by 4 bases and J by 3 bases; unmatched bases: 8.

This clonotype was seen ten or more times. J is TRBJ2-7 and V is TRBV12-3 or TRBV12-4; TRBD2 matches at 8 bases. Unmatched junction bases numbered 5, after V lost 0 bases and J lost 4 bases. The CDR3 is made up of 15 amino acids. CDR3 nucleotides: TGTGCCAGCAGTTTAGCTGGTCTAGCGGGTTACGAGCAGTACTTC. It is translated as CASSLAGLAGYEQYF.

This clonotype was observed a handful of times. The chain has TRBV20-1 and TRBJ1-1; D gene uncertain. The CDR3 contains 11 residues. CDR1 and CDR2 from the germline V gene are DFQATT and SNEGSKA (reference sequence). Here the CDR3 reads CRGKGIQEAFF. CDR3 sequence (DNA): TGCAGAGGGAAAGGGATACAAGAAGCTTTCTTT.

Ten or more counts support this clonotype. V and J are TRBV12-5 and TRBJ2-7; the match to TRBD1 covers 7 bases. V gave up 2 bases and J gave up 1 base; unmatched junction bases: 2. Germline-derived CDR1 and CDR2 are LGHNT and FRNRAP. The CDR3 spans 14 residues. DNA for the CDR3: TGTGCTAGTGGTTTGCCGGACAGGTCCTACGAGCAGTACTTC. It encodes CASGLPDRSYEQYF.